This record looks at one TCR beta chain sequence and its context. The data stem from a study of T cell changes during pregnancy in multiple sclerosis. V lost 0 bases and J lost 9, with 22 bases in between. CDR3 length: 17 amino acids. CDR1 is SGHRS and CDR2 is YFSETQ in the germline V gene. Measured with immunoSEQ multiplex PCR; TCRdb has only the in-frame clones, and not every one. The sample records around 50,000 clones, 75% to 90% being singletons. The starting material was CD8+ T cells from peripheral blood mononuclear cells, obtained in the second trimester of pregnancy. The chain combines TRBV5-1 with TRBJ2-4; tentative D call: TRBD2 (6 bases). This sequence originates from a female donor with multiple sclerosis, enrolled in a pregnancy study. This CDR3 is CASSLAEGGGGDPIQYF. The CDR3 DNA reads as TGCGCCAGCAGCTTGGCCGAGGGTGGTGGAGGGGACCCCATTCAGTACTTC.